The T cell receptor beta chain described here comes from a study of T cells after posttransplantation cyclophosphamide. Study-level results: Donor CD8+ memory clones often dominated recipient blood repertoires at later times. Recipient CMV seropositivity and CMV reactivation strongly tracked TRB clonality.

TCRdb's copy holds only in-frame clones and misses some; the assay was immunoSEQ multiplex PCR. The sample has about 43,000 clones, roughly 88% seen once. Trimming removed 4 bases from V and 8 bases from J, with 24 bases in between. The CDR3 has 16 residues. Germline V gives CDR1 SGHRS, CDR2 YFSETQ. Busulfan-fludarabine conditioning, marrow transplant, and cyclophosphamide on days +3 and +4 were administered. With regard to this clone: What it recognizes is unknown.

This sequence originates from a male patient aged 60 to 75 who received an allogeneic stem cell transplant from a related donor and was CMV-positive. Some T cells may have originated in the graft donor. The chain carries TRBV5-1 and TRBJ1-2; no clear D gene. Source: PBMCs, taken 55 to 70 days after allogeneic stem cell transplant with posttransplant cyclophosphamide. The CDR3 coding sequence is TGCGCCAGCAGCGATGCGATCACGCGGGAGACGGGAGGCTACACCTTC. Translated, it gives CASSDAITRETGGYTF. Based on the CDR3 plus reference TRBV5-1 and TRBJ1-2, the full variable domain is KAGVTQTPRYLIKTRGQQVTLSCSPISGHRSVSWYQQTPGQGLQFLFEYFSETQRNKGNFPGRFSGRQFSNSRSEMNVSTLELGDSALYLCASSDAITRETGGYTFGSGTRLTVV.